One and the same sample provided the 15 T cell receptor beta chains below, sequenced in a study of blood T cells in healthy people across ages. The second PCR ran 7 to 11 cycles with a sample-barcoded 5' primer and J-beta primers. TCRdb independently ran MiXCR on the 5' RACE reads; one entry per CDR3 protein. The sample lists some 930,000 distinct CDR3 sequences, 29% occurring once. This sample was shared with a second study, whose subject was T cells of mothers and their children.

The specimen was blood. These receptors originate from a woman between 35 and 50 years old in good health.

Only a few counts were recorded for this clonotype. DNA for the CDR3: TGCAGCGTTACTAGCGGGGGGGCCAATAATGAGCAGTTCTTC. Translated, it gives CSVTSGGANNEQFF. V is TRBV29-1 and J is TRBJ2-1; 13 positions match TRBD2. CDR1 and CDR2 (germline): SQVTM, ANQGSEA. The V gene end was trimmed by 5 bases and the J gene end by 7 bases; junction bases not matched to a gene: 5. The CDR3 runs 14 residues.

In its sample, this clonotype was seen a few times. The chain recombines TRBV6-2 or TRBV6-3 with TRBJ1-2, with 7 bases aligning to TRBD1. The CDR3 consists of 15 residues. CDR1 MNHEY and CDR2 SVGEGT come from the germline V gene. V gave up 6 bases and J gave up 5 bases; unmatched junction bases: 12. In DNA, the CDR3 is TGTGCCAGCAGCTCACCCGAGCAGGGGGAATATGGCTACACCTTC. The encoded protein is CASSSPEQGEYGYTF.

This clonotype was counted only a few times. The V and J genes are TRBV7-8 and TRBJ2-5, with 10 nucleotides matching TRBD2. J gave up 5 bases and V 3 bases, and 9 bases lay outside the gene matches. Germline values: CDR1 SGHVS, CDR2 FQNEAQ. This CDR3 has 16 residues. DNA for the CDR3: TGTGCCAGCAGCTTTCTCCTAGCGGGGGTTGAGGAGACCCAGTACTTC. It yields the protein CASSFLLAGVEETQYF.

In its sample, this clonotype was seen many times. The V gene is TRBV4-1, the J gene TRBJ1-6; tentatively, D is TRBD1 (5 bases). The ends were cut back, 4 bases at V and 2 bases at J, with 15 bases in the middle. The CDR3 covers 17 residues. The germline V gene encodes CDR1 MGHRA and CDR2 YSYEKL. CDR3 coding DNA: TGCGCCAGCAGCCCCCTGAGAGTCAGGGCCTATAATTCACCCCTCCACTTT. This encodes CASSPLRVRAYNSPLHF.

This clonotype has more than one count but fewer than ten. This chain joins TRBV11-2 and TRBJ1-1; D is possibly TRBD1 (5 bases). The CDR3 sequence is 16 residues long. Germline V gene sequence: CDR1 SGHAT, CDR2 FQNNGV. V was clipped by 2 bases and J by 1 base, with 14 bases between them. The CDR3 sequence is CASSLPMTAKNTEAFF. In nucleotides, the CDR3 is TGTGCCAGCAGCTTACCTATGACAGCAAAGAACACTGAAGCTTTCTTT.

This clonotype occurred a few times. CDR3 nucleotides: TGTGCCAGCAGCCCATTACCCGGGAGGGGCGACACTGAAGCTTTCTTT. Amino acid sequence: CASSPLPGRGDTEAFF. The chain recombines TRBV12-3 or TRBV12-4 with TRBJ1-1; tentative D call: TRBD1 (5 bases). The CDR3 extends over 16 amino acids. V was pared by 6 bases and J by 3 bases, with 20 bases between.

The sample holds many counts of this clonotype. The chain employs TRBV6-6 and TRBJ1-2, with D perhaps matching TRBD1 (5 bases). Trimming took 8 bases from V and 1 from J, leaving 14 bases between them. Germline CDR1 is MNHNY and CDR2 is SVGAGI (reference sequence). The CDR3 length is 14 residues. The CDR3 DNA is TGTGCCAGCCGGGGCGGGGGGGATAACTATGGCTACACCTTC. It is translated as CASRGGGDNYGYTF.

This clonotype has more than one count but fewer than ten. The chain is built from TRBV7-2 and TRBJ2-7, with D possibly being TRBD2 (5 bases). CDR3 size: 15 residues. The V end was cut by 5 bases, the J end by 0 bases, with 14 bases between. Germline V CDR1 and CDR2: SGHTA, FQGNSA. CDR3 sequence (DNA): TGTGCCAGCAGCCCAGCGGACCCCCGCTCCTACGAGCAGTACTTC. Amino acid sequence: CASSPADPRSYEQYF.

The V gene is TRBV7-2, the J gene TRBJ2-1; D not resolved. V was pared by 6 bases and J by 4 bases, with 16 bases between. CDR3 length: 15 residues. Germline V lookup: CDR1 SGHTA, CDR2 FQGNSA. The CDR3 nucleotides read TGTGCCAGCAGGACCCCTGGGTCCGTATACAATGAGCAGTTCTTC. Its translation: CASRTPGSVYNEQFF.

This clonotype was recorded at least ten times. The genes are TRBV7-9 and TRBJ1-2; 9 bases are shared with TRBD1. CDR3 size: 17 residues. The germline CDR1 and CDR2 sequences are SEHNR and FQNEAQ (reference sequence). The ends lost 5 bases at V and 2 bases at J; junction bases unmatched: 12. CDR3 nucleotide sequence: TGTGCCAGCAGCCCCGGGACAGGGTTTCTGGGCAACTATGGCTACACCTTC. Translated, it gives CASSPGTGFLGNYGYTF.

This chain joins TRBV5-1 and TRBJ2-7; the D gene is possibly TRBD2 (5 bases). The CDR3 sequence is 15 residues long. Germline V gives CDR1 SGHRS, CDR2 YFSETQ. The V end lost 0 bases, the J end lost 4 bases, and 14 bases lay between the germline ends. CDR3 sequence: CASSLGGASFYEQYF. The CDR3 nucleotides are TGCGCCAGCAGCTTGGGGGGAGCCTCTTTTTACGAGCAGTACTTC.

The chain has TRBV6-1 and TRBJ1-2, with 7 bases matching TRBD1. CDR1 and CDR2 from the germline V gene are MNHNS and SASEGT. The CDR3 spans 14 residues. Trimming removed 5 bases from V and 1 base from J; junction bases left unmatched: 4. CDR3 sequence reads: CASSRTGYNYGYTF. The CDR3 region has the DNA TGTGCCAGCAGTAGGACAGGATATAACTATGGCTACACCTTC.

This clonotype has only a few counts. The J gene is TRBJ1-2, the V gene TRBV15; TRBD1 agrees at 8 bases. Germline V gene data show CDR1 as LNHNV and CDR2 as YYDKDF (reference sequence). The CDR3 totals 17 residues. Trimming took 1 base from V and 6 from J; bases not matched to a gene: 13. The CDR3 nucleotides read TGTGCCACCAGCAGAGGGACAGGGAACTTAGGGGTCCATGGCTACACCTTC. Amino acid sequence: CATSRGTGNLGVHGYTF.

This clonotype has only a few counts. J is TRBJ2-1 and V is TRBV4-2; D not resolved. V lost 7 bases and J lost 0, with 7 bases in between. The CDR3 runs 13 residues. The germline CDR1 and CDR2 sequences are LGHNA and YNFKEQ. CDR3: CASMSSSYNEQFF. Here the CDR3 DNA reads TGTGCCAGCATGTCCAGCTCCTACAATGAGCAGTTCTTC.

This clonotype has just a few counts. The CDR3 protein is CSARTGDRDTEAFF. In DNA, the CDR3 is TGCAGTGCTAGGACAGGGGATAGGGACACTGAAGCTTTCTTT. The V gene is TRBV20-1, the J gene TRBJ1-1; the match to TRBD1 covers 8 bases. The junction had 6 bases not matched to a gene; V was cut back by 3 bases and J by 3 bases. This CDR3 spans 14 amino acids. From germline, CDR1 is DFQATT and CDR2 SNEGSKA (reference sequence).